The 10 T cell receptor beta chains given below trace back to one sample, sequenced in a study of T cells in tuberculosis. Time point in this sample: new active TB diagnosis, blood taken before or within 7 days of starting treatment. Sequencing used immunoSEQ multiplex PCR; TCRdb keeps in-frame clones, though not all of them. The data contain about 34,000 clones, 90% to 95% of them seen just once; the ten biggest clones take up approximately 10%. The sequenced sample was PBMCs, obtained at tuberculosis diagnosis. The receptors originated from an adult with tuberculosis.

CDR3 in DNA: TGTGCCAGCAGAGGACAGCAAGAGACCCAGTACTTC. Its translation: CASRGQQETQYF. V is TRBV2 and J is TRBJ2-5, with D possibly matching TRBD1 (6 bases). V lost 6 bases and J lost 2, with 7 bases in between. This CDR3 has 12 residues. Germline values: CDR1 SNHLY, CDR2 FYNNEI.

The rearrangement joins TRBV6-9 to TRBJ1-1, with TRBD1 identical over 8 bases. Germline trimming cut 0 bases from V and 6 bases from J; bases unmatched to any gene: 6. The germline CDR1 and CDR2 sequences are MNHGY and SVAAGI. The CDR3 is 15 residues long. This chain's CDR3 is CASSYSGTGTAEAFF. For the CDR3, the DNA is TGTGCCAGCAGTTATTCGGGGACAGGTACCGCTGAAGCTTTCTTT.

This rearrangement joins TRBV27 to TRBJ2-7; D is possibly TRBD2 (6 bases). The CDR3 has 14 amino acids. Germline loops: CDR1 MNHEY, CDR2 SMNVEV (reference sequence). Trimming pared 5 bases from V and 4 bases from J, leaving 15 bases between. CDR3 protein: CASSLEGGRYEQYF. CDR3 in DNA: TGTGCCAGCAGTCTGGAGGGTGGTAGATACGAGCAGTACTTC.

The chain couples TRBV28 to TRBJ1-5; 8 bases line up with TRBD1. The CDR3 covers 16 residues. V gave up 5 bases and J gave up 1 base; unmatched junction bases: 7. Germline values: CDR1 MDHEN, CDR2 SYDVKM. The CDR3 protein is CASSGGDRRSNQPQHF. In nucleotides, the CDR3 is TGTGCCAGCAGTGGGGGGGACAGGAGGAGCAATCAGCCCCAGCATTTT.

The V call is TRBV27, the J call TRBJ2-7; 8 nucleotides agree with TRBD2. The CDR3 totals 15 residues. V lost 6 bases, J lost 6 bases, and 13 bases stayed unmatched. Germline V gene data show CDR1 as MNHEY and CDR2 as SMNVEV (reference sequence). CDR3 DNA: TGTGCCAGCAGCGATCCGGGACTAGGTATTGGCGAGCAGTACTTC. This translates into CASSDPGLGIGEQYF.

Only a few counts were recorded for this clone. The gene calls are TRBV4-1 and TRBJ2-7, with 7 bases fitting TRBD1. Germline loops: CDR1 MGHRA, CDR2 YSYEKL. V shed 2 bases, J shed 1 base, and the junction held 17 bases outside the gene matches. CDR3 length: 19 amino acids. The chain's CDR3 is CASSQRTSLRDRASYEQYF. The DNA for the CDR3 is TGCGCCAGCAGCCAAAGGACCAGTCTCCGAGACAGGGCTTCCTACGAGCAGTACTTC.

The chain employs TRBV19 and TRBJ1-1; 9 nucleotides agree with TRBD1. V lost 4 bases and J lost 2; bases outside the gene matches: 2. This CDR3 has 14 residues. The germline V gene encodes CDR1 LNHDA and CDR2 SQIVND (reference sequence). For the CDR3, the DNA is TGTGCCAGTAGTAGACAGGGGGTAAACACTGAAGCTTTCTTT. Protein sequence: CASSRQGVNTEAFF. Filled out from reference TRBV19 and TRBJ1-1, the complete variable domain reads DGGITQSPKYLFRKEGQNVTLSCEQNLNHDAMYWYRQDPGQGLRLIYYSQIVNDFQKGDIAEGYSVSREKKESFPLTVTSAQKNPTAFYLCASSRQGVNTEAFFGQGTRLTVV.

This clone is a singleton in its sample. This chain joins TRBV6-1 and TRBJ1-1, with 10 bases fitting TRBD1. Germline V gene lookup returns CDR1 MNHNS and CDR2 SASEGT. The CDR3 has 15 amino acids. With 8 bases clipped from V and 1 base from J, the junction kept 7 bases outside the gene matches. The CDR3 is CASRPGQGRNTEAFF. The CDR3 DNA follows: TGTGCCAGCCGGCCGGGACAGGGGAGGAACACTGAAGCTTTCTTT.

The rearrangement joins TRBV9 to TRBJ2-1, with a tentative D call TRBD2 (5 bases). CDR3 length: 12 amino acids. CDR1 and CDR2 from the germline V gene are SGDLS and YYNGEE. The germline V and J ends were trimmed by 4 bases and 10 bases, with 12 bases remaining between them. The CDR3, as DNA: TGTGCCAGCAGCCCAAGAGGGCGGGAGCAGTTCTTC. Encoded protein: CASSPRGREQFF.

The sample holds one count of this clone. The chain employs TRBV5-4 and TRBJ1-3, with 8 bases lining up with TRBD1. The CDR3 loop spans 16 amino acids. J lost 0 bases, V lost 1 base, and 3 bases had no gene match. Germline values: CDR1 SGHNT, CDR2 YYREEE (reference sequence). The CDR3 spells CASSLLGQASGNTIYF. In DNA, the CDR3 is TGTGCCAGCAGCTTGTTGGGACAGGCCTCTGGAAACACCATATATTTT.